Below are 15 T cell receptor beta chains sequenced from a single sample in a study of T-cell reconstitution after alpha-beta-depleted transplantation in children. Preparation of the TCRbeta library involved a method that used unique molecular identifiers. TCRdb re-derived calls from the PCR reads in MiXCR, one entry per CDR3 protein. The sample comprises 550,000 to 800,000 distinct CDR3 sequences, around 13% of which are singletons, and approximately 0.8% rests with the top ten. The sample here was PBMCs, taken before TCRalphabeta/CD19-depleted stem cell transplant. Receptor source: a girl aged 2 to 10 with congenital amegakaryocytic thrombocytopenia, due to receive a stem cell transplant.

This clonotype was counted at least ten times. CDR3 protein: CASSLSQPGGLETQYF. In DNA, the CDR3 is TGTGCCAGCAGTTTATCGCAACCCGGGGGTTTGGAGACCCAGTACTTC. The genes are TRBV12-3 or TRBV12-4 and TRBJ2-5, with D maybe TRBD2 (6 bases). V lost 2 bases and J lost 5, with 18 bases in between. This CDR3 has 16 amino acids.

This clonotype was seen a handful of times. The rearrangement links TRBV7-8 to TRBJ2-6; no firm D call. From germline, CDR1 is SGHVS and CDR2 FQNEAQ. The CDR3 runs to 15 residues. V lost 5 bases, J lost 3 bases, and 11 bases lay in between. The CDR3 is CASSQRRLGANVLTF. The CDR3 DNA reads TGTGCCAGCAGCCAAAGGCGGCTTGGGGCCAACGTCCTGACTTTC.

V gene TRBV5-1 combines with J gene TRBJ2-2; weak D call: TRBD1 (6 bases). Trimming stripped 1 base from V and 3 bases from J, with 13 bases between. CDR1 and CDR2 from the germline V gene are SGHRS and YFSETQ. The CDR3 has 16 amino acids. The CDR3 coding sequence is TGCGCCAGCAGCTTGACCAACAGGGCGGACACCGGGGAGCTGTTTTTT. This encodes CASSLTNRADTGELFF.

The chain has TRBV20-1 and TRBJ2-3; D is possibly TRBD2 (5 bases). Between the trimmed V and J ends, which lost 5 bases and 4 bases, there was a span of 13 bases. This CDR3 has 13 residues. The V gene's germline CDR1 is DFQATT and CDR2 SNEGSKA (reference sequence). The DNA for the CDR3 is TGCAGTGCTCACCCCGGGGTCCCAGATACGCAGTATTTT. Its protein is CSAHPGVPDTQYF.

This clonotype was observed a few times. The chain is built from TRBV7-9 and TRBJ2-7, with unresolved D. Germline V lookup: CDR1 SEHNR, CDR2 FQNEAQ (reference sequence). V gave up 4 bases and J gave up 2 bases, with 15 bases separating them. The CDR3 contains 15 residues. The CDR3: CASSSTGINTYEQYF. The CDR3 bases are TGTGCCAGCAGCTCCACTGGCATTAATACCTACGAGCAGTACTTC.

This clonotype was counted between two and nine times. The chain has TRBV10-3 and TRBJ1-4, with D possibly TRBD1 on 5 matching bases. V was clipped by 0 bases and J by 8 bases, with 22 bases between them. Germline V lookup: CDR1 ENHRY, CDR2 SYGVKD. The CDR3 sequence is 18 residues long. CDR3: CAISESLLNQGGAEKLFF. The DNA of the CDR3 is TGTGCCATCAGTGAGTCGCTTCTCAATCAGGGTGGAGCCGAAAAACTGTTTTTT.

In this sample, this clonotype turned up many times. This chain connects TRBV7-7 to TRBJ2-1; D unclear. The CDR3 has 13 amino acids. Germline CDR1 is SSHAT and CDR2 is FNYEAQ (reference sequence). The germline V and J ends were trimmed by 5 bases and 9 bases, with 14 bases remaining between them. The CDR3 DNA reads TGTGCCAGCAGCCGAGTCCCGGACGTTGAGCAGTTCTTC. It translates to CASSRVPDVEQFF.

This clonotype has just a few counts. J is TRBJ2-3 and V is TRBV5-1; 7 nucleotides match TRBD1. V lost 2 bases to trimming and J lost 6 bases; unmatched junction nucleotides: 6. The CDR3 runs to 14 residues. The V gene's germline CDR1 is SGHRS and CDR2 YFSETQ. The CDR3 bases are TGCGCCAGCAGCTTCCGGACAGGCTGGGATACGCAGTATTTT. Amino acid sequence: CASSFRTGWDTQYF.

This clonotype was picked up many times. This chain uses TRBV20-1 with TRBJ2-7, with D perhaps matching TRBD1 (5 bases). Germline CDR1 reads DFQATT; CDR2 reads SNEGSKA (reference sequence). Trimming took 5 bases from V and 3 from J, leaving 20 bases between them. The CDR3 runs to 15 residues. DNA of the CDR3: TGCAGTGCTGGCCACCTAAGTCAGGGATTCTACGAGCAGTACTTC. Translation: CSAGHLSQGFYEQYF.

V is TRBV15 and J is TRBJ2-7, with a possible D match to TRBD1 (5 bases). CDR1 and CDR2 (germline): LNHNV, YYDKDF (reference sequence). Trimming shortened V by 0 bases and J by 0 bases, and 12 bases separated the two germline ends. The CDR3 is 16 residues long. The CDR3 sequence is CATSRDFTGSSYEQYF. Here the CDR3 DNA reads TGTGCCACCAGCAGAGATTTTACAGGTAGCTCCTACGAGCAGTACTTC.

This chain links TRBV11-2 with TRBJ2-7; perhaps TRBD2 as D (5 bases). V lost 5 bases and J lost 5, with 10 bases in between. The germline V gene encodes CDR1 SGHAT and CDR2 FQNNGV. The CDR3 is 12 residues long. CDR3 nucleotide sequence: TGTGCCAGCAGCGCATCGGGGAACGAGCAGTACTTC. Its translation is CASSASGNEQYF.

The rearrangement uses TRBV11-1 and TRBJ2-1, with 12 bases identical to TRBD2. Germline values: CDR1 SGHAT, CDR2 FQDESV (reference sequence). The ends lost 6 bases at V and 3 bases at J; junction bases unmatched: 15. The length of the CDR3 is 19 residues. For the CDR3, the DNA is TGTGCCAGCAGACTGACTAGCGGGAGATCCCCCCCTTTCTACAATGAGCAGTTCTTC. It yields the protein CASRLTSGRSPPFYNEQFF.

This clonotype has ten or more counts. The rearrangement links TRBV5-1 to TRBJ2-7; no clear D gene. The CDR3 runs 10 residues. Trimming took 4 bases from V and 3 from J, leaving 2 bases between them. Per the germline V gene, CDR1 is SGHRS and CDR2 is YFSETQ. CDR3 loop: CASSRYEQYF. The DNA of the CDR3 is TGCGCCAGCAGCCGCTACGAGCAGTACTTC.

This clonotype was observed a few times. V and J are TRBV12-3 or TRBV12-4 and TRBJ2-1; tentatively, D is TRBD1 (6 bases). The V and J ends lost 1 base and 8 bases respectively, with 12 bases between them. The CDR3 totals 14 residues. The CDR3 is CASSLGGPRDEQFF. Here the CDR3 DNA reads TGTGCCAGCAGTTTAGGGGGGCCACGGGATGAGCAGTTCTTC.

For this clonotype: A read error may account for a junction end that differs from germline. The chain has TRBV7-9 and TRBJ2-1; TRBD2 aligns across 7 bases. The CDR3 contains 14 residues. CDR1 is SEHNR and CDR2 is FQNEAQ in the germline V gene (reference sequence). CDR3 amino acids: CVSSLPQTAGEQFF. The CDR3 region has the DNA TGTGTCAGCAGCCTGCCACAAACAGCGGGGGAGCAGTTCTTC.